This T cell receptor beta chain was profiled in a study of blood T cell repertoires in COVID-19. The overall study: Sites in the United States, Italy and Spain provided acute and convalescent COVID-19 samples.

Some clones are missing from TCRdb's copy, which holds only in-frame ones; the method was immunoSEQ multiplex PCR. The sample includes approximately 300,000 clones, about 88% of them seen just once. Looked up from germline, CDR1 is MDHEN and CDR2 is SYDVKM. V lost 10 bases and J 0 bases, leaving 9 bases between the germline ends. The CDR3 sequence is 13 residues long. Seattle cases were enrolled at active infection and followed longitudinally. The chain joins TRBV28 to TRBJ2-2, with D uncertain. Sequencing was performed on peripheral blood. The clonotype was recovered from a young woman with COVID-19, enrolled during active disease. The CDR3 coding sequence is TGTGCCACCGTTACAGCGAACACCGGGGAGCTGTTTTTT. This encodes CATVTANTGELFF.